The rows below give T cell receptor beta chains drawn from one sample of a study of radiation and T cells in renal cell carcinoma. Sequencing used immunoSEQ multiplex PCR; TCRdb keeps in-frame clones, though not all of them. The data show 150,000 or so clones, about 88% seen once. Sequencing used blood, obtained from a patient whose treatment included radiotherapy and nephrectomy. The source is a woman in her 50s with renal cell carcinoma. Each CDR3 is given with its conserved first and last residue. A D gene is named only where the DNA matches it firmly. Only some rows state a clone size, as once, few, many or a class for expanded clones.

cdr3_length	v_call	clone_size	j_call	d_call	cdr3_nt	cdr3_aa
18	TRBV5-8	NA	TRBJ2-3	TRBD2	TGTGCCAGCAGCTTGCGAGCGGGGGGGCTACCTAGCACAGATACGCAGTATTTT	CASSLRAGGLPSTDTQYF
13	TRBV4-2	few	TRBJ2-1	NA	TGTGCCAGCAGCAAGTTAGACGGGGGGCAGCAGTTCTTC	CASSKLDGGQQFF
19	TRBV7-9	once	TRBJ2-7	NA	TGTGCCAGCAGCTTAGCGGAGGACACGACGTTCTGGGTTACCTACGAGCAGTACTTC	CASSLAEDTTFWVTYEQYF
14	TRBV9	NA	TRBJ2-7	TRBD2	TGTGCCAGCAGCGTGGGGAGGGGTTCCTACGAGCAGTACTTC	CASSVGRGSYEQYF
19	TRBV6-1	NA	TRBJ2-4	TRBD1	TGTGCCAGCAGTGAACCCGGGACAGGGGAGGCCCTAGCCAAAAACATTCAGTACTTC	CASSEPGTGEALAKNIQYF
14	TRBV10-3	NA	TRBJ1-3	NA	TGTGCCATCAGTGAGAATAGTCCTGGAAACACCATATATTTT	CAISENSPGNTIYF
11	TRBV29-1	NA	TRBJ1-2	TRBD1	TGCAGCGTTGAAGAGACAGGGGGCTACACCTTC	CSVEETGGYTF
16	TRBV5-1	NA	TRBJ2-1	TRBD1	TGCGCCAGCAGTAATCACCGGGACAGTAGATACAATGAGCAGTTCTTC	CASSNHRDSRYNEQFF
15	TRBV7-9	once	TRBJ2-7	NA	TGTGCCAGCAGCTTAGGTGGCGCGGCGACCTACGAGCAGTACTTC	CASSLGGAATYEQYF
15	TRBV7-2	NA	TRBJ1-5	NA	TGTGCCAGCAGCACAGGGTCAGGGAGTTTTCAGCCCCAGCATTTT	CASSTGSGSFQPQHF
16	TRBV7-2	NA	TRBJ1-6	NA	TGTGCCAGCAGCAAAGGACAGCCTATTTATAATTCACCCCTCCACTTT	CASSKGQPIYNSPLHF
17	TRBV12-5	NA	TRBJ2-1	TRBD2	TGTGCTAGTGGTTTGCCAAAGACTAGCGGGGGGTGGAATGAGCAGTTCTTC	CASGLPKTSGGWNEQFF
15	TRBV7-2	NA	TRBJ1-5	NA	TGTGCCAGCAGCTTAGCCGGGGATGGCAATCAGCCCCAGCATTTT	CASSLAGDGNQPQHF
17	TRBV12-5	NA	TRBJ2-7	TRBD2	TGTGCTAGTGGGTCCCAATCCTTTAGCGGGGGGGCCTACGAGCAGTACTTC	CASGSQSFSGGAYEQYF
13	TRBV29-1	NA	TRBJ2-5	TRBD2	TGCAGCGTCCCGCCAGCGGGGGGCAAGACCCAGTACTTC	CSVPPAGGKTQYF
16	TRBV11-2	NA	TRBJ2-1	TRBD2	TGTGCCAGCAGCTTAAGGGGAGGGAGGAATGACAATGAGCAGTTCTTC	CASSLRGGRNDNEQFF
13	TRBV19	NA	TRBJ1-2	NA	TGTGCCAGTACCTTCCCCGGGAAAGATGGCTACACCTTC	CASTFPGKDGYTF
14	TRBV7-9	few	TRBJ1-4	NA	TGTGCCAGCAGCTCCAATACCTTCAATGAAAAACTGTTTTTT	CASSSNTFNEKLFF
12	TRBV6-1	NA	TRBJ1-5	NA	TGTGCCAGCAGTGAACCCTGGGAGCCCCAGCATTTT	CASSEPWEPQHF
12	TRBV2	NA	TRBJ1-2	NA	TGTGCCAGCAGTGCACAGAACTATGGCTACACCTTC	CASSAQNYGYTF
15	TRBV5-5	NA	TRBJ1-5	TRBD1	TGTGCCAGCAGCAGGACAGGGTTGGGTAATCAGCCCCAGCATTTT	CASSRTGLGNQPQHF
12	TRBV12-5	NA	TRBJ2-7	NA	TGTGCTAGTGGACTTAGACCCCTCGAGCAGTACTTC	CASGLRPLEQYF
16	TRBV9	NA	TRBJ2-3	TRBD2	TGTGCCAGCAGCGTACTGGCTAGCGGAAGCACAGATACGCAGTATTTT	CASSVLASGSTDTQYF
14	TRBV18	once	TRBJ1-5	NA	TGTGCCAGCTCACCACAGGAGAGTACTCAGCCCCAGCATTTT	CASSPQESTQPQHF
14	TRBV19	NA	TRBJ1-1	TRBD1	TGTGCCAGTAGTCATCCAGGGGGGAACACTGAAGCTTTCTTT	CASSHPGGNTEAFF
16	TRBV5-1	NA	TRBJ2-7	NA	TGCGCCAGCAGGGAAGGCGGAGGGGGGTACTCCTACGAGCAGTACTTC	CASREGGGGYSYEQYF
17	TRBV9	NA	TRBJ1-1	NA	TGTGCCAGCAGCGTAGAGTCGATTCAGGAGGGAAACACTGAAGCTTTCTTT	CASSVESIQEGNTEAFF
13	TRBV5-6	NA	TRBJ1-4	TRBD1	TGTGCCAGCAGCACGACAGGGGTTGAAAAACTGTTTTTT	CASSTTGVEKLFF
10	TRBV5-3	NA	TRBJ2-5	NA	TGTGCCAGAAGCTTAGAGACCCAGTACTTC	CARSLETQYF
15	TRBV2	NA	TRBJ2-7	NA	TGTGCCAGCAGTGAATTTCGGCAGGTTCTGGGCGAGCAGTACTTC	CASSEFRQVLGEQYF
14	TRBV2	NA	TRBJ1-2	NA	TGTGCCAGCAGCGAGAGACAGACAAACTATGGCTACACCTTC	CASSERQTNYGYTF
14	TRBV4-1	NA	TRBJ1-2	NA	TGCGCCAGCAGCCAAGTGGTAGGGAAAGGTGGCTACACCTTC	CASSQVVGKGGYTF
18	TRBV7-2	NA	TRBJ1-6	TRBD1	TGTGCCAGCAGCCGTAGGACAGGGCCTCTCTCCTATAATTCACCCCTCCACTTT	CASSRRTGPLSYNSPLHF
15	TRBV5-1	once	TRBJ1-4	NA	TGCGCCAGCAGCTTGGCCGGCAGGCTCAATGAAAAACTGTTTTTT	CASSLAGRLNEKLFF
13	TRBV5-1	NA	TRBJ1-1	NA	TGCGCCAGCAGCTTGGCGTCAGACACTGAAGCTTTCTTT	CASSLASDTEAFF
16	TRBV11-2	NA	TRBJ1-3	NA	TGTGCCAGCAGACTCAGGGGAATAGGTGCGGGAAACACCATATATTTT	CASRLRGIGAGNTIYF
16	TRBV7-2	NA	TRBJ2-6	NA	TGTGCCAGCAGCTTAACCGGGCCCTCTGGGGCCAACGTCCTGACTTTC	CASSLTGPSGANVLTF